This TCR beta chain was sequenced during a study of blood T cell repertoires in COVID-19 (dated by TCRdb to 2018 to 2021). About the full investigation: Collaborator samples came from the United States, Italy and Spain and covered acute and convalescent phases of COVID-19. Where HLA class I and class II types were available, the types were taken from metadata supplied by the sample provider, not from assay-based typing. Samples came from the ongoing ImmuneRACE study (first 160 participants) plus 1,254 subjects from 6 global collaborators. Subjects who had been exposed to COVID-19, were actively infected with it, or had recovered from it provided the deeply sampled blood TCRbeta repertoires that made up the dataset. The prospective study material was composed of cDNA or gDNA derived from T cells, B-cell-depleted T cells, or PBMCs. Nearly every sample came with metadata listing a de-identified subject ID, COVID-19 status, age in years and sex. The repertoires were made available in a free public database intended to serve as a resource for research on the immune response to SARS-CoV-2.

Points on this clone: No antigen is known for it. No much larger clonotype is one base removed from it; base qualities were not supplied.

One collaborating source in Seattle enrolled patients while the patients were actively infected and followed the patients over time throughout the course of disease. The collaborating institutions used their own protocols to collect whole blood in K2EDTA tubes. For TCRbeta analysis, collaborators shipped samples in one of three forms: frozen whole blood, isolated PBMCs, or DNA extracted from either of those sample types. General findings and caveats noted by the study authors: How much clinical and demographic metadata was included differed by source and by participant, and the metadata was provided uncurated.

Trimming removed 4 bases from V and 3 bases from J; the gene matches leave 18 bases unexplained. From cysteine to phenylalanine, the CDR3 is 18 amino acids long. Only CDR3 DNA is held: 54 bases, read in frame from base 1. Looking up the germline V gene yields CDR1 LGHNA and CDR2 YNFKEQ. TCRbeta CDR3 regions were amplified from genomic DNA by means of the immunoSEQ Assay, a bias-controlled multiplex PCR. From the authors' description of their analysis: The number of nucleated cells in each sample was estimated from the amplification of reference gene primers within the assay. To quantify the absolute abundance of each unique TCRbeta CDR3 rearrangement, sequence reads were collapsed and filtered. For each sample, productive Simpson clonality was calculated by taking the square root of Simpson's diversity index across productive rearrangements. TCRdb mirrors the immuneACCESS table, restricted to in-frame sequences. Some clones are absent from its copies; in checked studies, under half trace to an unresolved V gene, and the reason for the others is unknown. V and J calls and clone size are those listed in that table; D and trimming were worked out from the DNA. Counted in this sample were about 160,000 clones; around 87% of them appeared once. Clones ranked in the top ten supply 10% of the sample.

This receptor was identified in a woman in her 70s with COVID-19, enrolled during active disease. Sequenced sample: peripheral blood. The sequence is built from TRBV4-2 and TRBJ2-7, with 7 central nucleotides matching TRBD2. The CDR3 reads CASSRGEGGRGTLYEQYF. The DNA sequence reads TGTGCCAGCAGCCGTGGAGAGGGAGGGCGGGGGACTCTCTACGAGCAGTACTTC.